One sample yielded the 14 T cell receptor beta chains listed below, sequenced in a study of primary melanoma T cells and metastatic recurrence. The assay was immunoSEQ multiplex PCR, and TCRdb's table has in-frame clones only and misses some. The sample holds 650 to 850 clones, around four fifths seen once. The sample taken for sequencing was melanoma tumor tissue. The origin of the receptors is a human donor with melanoma.

The rearrangement joins TRBV18 to TRBJ2-7; no firm D call. The CDR3 has 14 amino acids. Germline-derived CDR1 and CDR2 are KGHSH and LQKENI. Trimming took off 0 bases at V and 1 base at J, with 7 bases between the two ends. The CDR3 DNA follows: TGTGCCAGCTCACCACCCGTCCGTTCCTACGAGCAGTACTTC. Encoded protein: CASSPPVRSYEQYF.

This clone has just a few counts. The V and J genes are TRBV11-3 and TRBJ1-3; D gene unclear. The germline V and J ends were trimmed by 4 bases and 0 bases, with 13 bases remaining between them. The CDR3 covers 16 residues. CDR1 and CDR2 from the germline V gene are SGHNT and YENEEA. Here the CDR3 DNA reads TGTGCCAGCAGCTCCAATGGCGTTAGCTCTGGAAACACCATATATTTT. Protein sequence: CASSSNGVSSGNTIYF.

V is TRBV11-3 and J is TRBJ1-2, with 7 nucleotides matching TRBD1. Unmatched junction bases numbered 8, after V lost 5 bases and J lost 2 bases. CDR1 is SGHNT, CDR2 YENEEA, per germline. The CDR3 length is 15 residues. The CDR3 sequence: CASSGEGTVNYGYTF. Written as DNA, the CDR3 is TGTGCCAGCAGCGGCGAAGGGACAGTCAACTATGGCTACACCTTC.

The chain carries TRBV7-4 and TRBJ1-1; D possibly corresponds to TRBD1 (5 bases). Trimming left V 1 base short and J 0 bases short, with 9 bases between. The CDR3 has 15 residues. The germline V gene has CDR1 SGHVT and CDR2 SQSDAQ. CDR3 DNA: TGTGCCAGCAGCTTAGTTGAGGGGATGAACACTGAAGCTTTCTTT. Protein sequence: CASSLVEGMNTEAFF.

In this sample, this clone turned up a few times. This chain uses TRBV5-1 with TRBJ1-4; 11 nucleotides line up with TRBD1. The J segment lost 8 bases and the V segment lost 5 bases, leaving 11 bases of the junction unmatched. Germline V gene lookup returns CDR1 SGHRS and CDR2 YFSETQ. The CDR3 has 16 residues. DNA of the CDR3: TGCGCCAGCAGTTTCACCGGGACAGGGGGGTACGAAAAACTGTTTTTT. It translates to CASSFTGTGGYEKLFF.

The chain employs TRBV1 and TRBJ2-7; the listed D gene, TRBD1, was not tested against the DNA. TRBV1 is given as a pseudogene. The CDR3 length is 15 residues. The DNA of the CDR3 is TGCGCCAGCAGCCAAGATCTCGCAGGGGCCTACGAGCAGTACTTC. This codes for CASSQDLAGAYEQYF.

The rearrangement joins TRBV19 to TRBJ2-1; TRBD1 matches 9 bases. The CDR3 is made up of 13 amino acids. Trimming at V came to 6 bases and at J to 4 bases, leaving 1 base not matched to a gene. Germline V CDR1 and CDR2: LNHDA, SQIVND (reference sequence). The DNA for the CDR3 is TGTGCCAGTAGGGGACAGGGATACAATGAGCAGTTCTTC. Translated, it gives CASRGQGYNEQFF.

In its sample, this clone is large. The CDR3 reads CASSPGRRRYNQPQHF. CDR3 DNA sequence: TGTGCCAGCAGTCCTGGGCGCAGGCGCTACAATCAGCCCCAGCATTTT. V gene TRBV6-8 combines with J gene TRBJ1-5; D call uncertain. The germline gives CDR1 MNHGY, CDR2 SAAAGT. The CDR3 is made up of 16 amino acids. V lost 5 bases and J lost 3, with 17 bases in between.

This clone occurred a few times. The chain has TRBV23-1 and TRBJ2-2; TRBD1 aligns across 8 bases. TRBV23-1 is identified as an open reading frame with a role that is uncertain. The V and J ends lost 6 bases and 7 bases, in that order; junction bases with no gene match: 4. The CDR3 contains 13 residues. CDR3 DNA sequence: TGCGCCAGCAGCACTACAGGGGGCGGGGAGCTGTTTTTT. Its translation is CASSTTGGGELFF.

The genes are TRBV7-1 and TRBJ1-5; tentative D call: TRBD1 (6 bases). TRBV7-1 is identified as an open reading frame with a role that is uncertain. V was clipped by 4 bases and J by 7 bases, with 11 bases between them. This CDR3 comprises 13 residues. The CDR3 loop reads CASSLQGNQPQHF. DNA for the CDR3: TGTGCCAGCAGCTTACAGGGTAACCAGCCCCAGCATTTT.

V and J are TRBV30 and TRBJ1-1; D possibly corresponds to TRBD1 (5 bases). Germline V CDR1 and CDR2: GTSNPN, SVGIG (reference sequence). The CDR3 is made up of 13 amino acids. Trimming shortened V by 1 base and J by 1 base, and 7 bases separated the two germline ends. The CDR3 loop is CAWSATGNTEAFF. CDR3 DNA sequence: TGTGCCTGGAGTGCTACAGGGAACACTGAAGCTTTCTTT.

The chain recombines TRBV11-3 with TRBJ2-5; 7 bases match TRBD2. In germline, CDR1 is SGHNT, CDR2 YENEEA. V lost 0 bases to trimming and J lost 1 base; unmatched junction nucleotides: 8. This CDR3 is 17 amino acids long. The CDR3 region is CASSLDAGGGPQETQYF. Here the CDR3 DNA reads TGTGCCAGCAGCTTAGATGCCGGGGGAGGGCCCCAAGAGACCCAGTACTTC.

This chain uses TRBV5-1 with TRBJ2-4; 7 nucleotides match TRBD1. The CDR3 extends over 17 amino acids. Looked up from germline, CDR1 is SGHRS and CDR2 is YFSETQ. V lost 4 bases and J lost 3; bases outside the gene matches: 13. In DNA form, the CDR3 reads TGCGCCAGCAGCAAGGGACGGCAGGGGGTTGGCAAAAACATTCAGTACTTC. This encodes CASSKGRQGVGKNIQYF.

The CDR3 sequence is CASRSDGYFNQPQHF. The CDR3 DNA reads as TGTGCCAGCAGATCAGACGGCTACTTCAATCAGCCCCAGCATTTT. J is TRBJ1-5 and V is TRBV6-8, with D uncertain. V was shortened by 6 bases and J by 3 bases, with 15 bases between the two germline ends. This CDR3 comprises 15 residues. Germline V gene sequence: CDR1 MNHGY, CDR2 SAAAGT.